Reported below is one T cell receptor (beta chain). The target of this receptor is not known. Base qualities are missing; no much larger clone stands one base away. TRB sequencing used genomic DNA with the immunoSEQ assay at survey resolution or the hsTCRB kit. The original methods were these. Initial read processing used immunoSEQ software, and repertoire analyses used the LymphoSeq R package. Clonality was computed as 1 minus normalized Shannon entropy; Gini coefficient was also calculated for each TRB dataset. To infer phenotypes in unsorted samples, TRB sequences from sorted subsets of the recipient or donor were mapped onto unsorted samples from the same recipient. TCRdb's version of the immuneACCESS table is confined to in-frame rearrangements and falls short of the full clone set. An unresolved V gene accounts for under half of the shortfall where checked; the remainder is of unknown origin. V, J and clone size were drawn from that table, and D and trimming were deduced from the DNA. This sample has tens of thousands of clones in its table, and about 86% of those were observed once. Jointly, the top ten make up approximately 2.6% of the sample.

These data originate in a study of T cells after posttransplantation cyclophosphamide (dated by TCRdb to 2016 to 2017). With regard to the full study: The study tracked T cell repertoire reconstitution by TRB sequencing after myeloablative bone marrow transplantation using posttransplantation cyclophosphamide as GVHD prophylaxis. Antigen receptor sequencing covered samples from 35 to 40 PTCy-treated patients and around 16 of their related bone marrow donors. TRB sequencing was performed on blood from all 35 or so PTCy patients with 1-year posttransplant specimens. In 3 patients, up to about 3 additional blood samples taken between 2 and 5.2 years after transplant also underwent TRB sequencing, as did pretransplant blood from 4 patients. Because TRA and TRB clonality correlated tightly in some ten samples, later TCR analyses were limited to TRB. Public TRB sequences were queried against a database of over 3,000 sequences associated with responses to pathogens, tumor antigens, self-antigens and alloantigens.

Beyond this particular receptor, the publication reports: Across approximately 45 patients, TRB clonality was highly associated with recipient CMV seropositivity and CMV reactivation, and PTCy diversity was similar to diversity in CNI/methotrexate controls. At 1-2 months, donor-recipient similarity was low but rose over the first year, and the later blood repertoires were often dominated by donor CD8+ memory clones. The TRB repertoires of T cells infiltrating skin or the GI tract showed only limited overlap with the TRB repertoires found in blood.

PTCy-treated patients were drawn from a prospective multi-institutional clinical trial. Peripheral blood and bone marrow mononuclear cells were isolated by Ficoll-Hypaque density centrifugation and cryopreserved. Taken from cysteine to phenylalanine, the CDR3 has 15 residues. This entry keeps only the CDR3 DNA: 45 bases, framed from base 1. V loses 5 bases, J loses 1 base, and the germline ends lie 14 bases apart. Looking up the germline V gene yields CDR1 MDHEN and CDR2 SYDVKM. Material for sequencing was PBMCs. The chain is assembled from TRBV28 and TRBJ1-1; 6 matching bases give a weak D call of TRBD1. The receptor was isolated from a man under 40 with a blood cancer, CMV-positive, and with a related stem cell donor. The DNA sequence is given as TGTGCCAGCAGTCTAACAGGGATGGCGAACACTGAAGCTTTCTTT. Its protein reads: CASSLTGMANTEAFF.